This is a list of T cell receptor beta chains from one sample in a study of cytomegalovirus exposure and HLA in healthy donors. Sequenced by immunoSEQ multiplex PCR; TCRdb stores in-frame clones only, minus some. The sample holds fewer than 90,000 clones, 90% to 96% seen once. The source material was PBMCs. The receptors come from a man in his late teens or twenties in good health and CMV-seropositive. CDR3s include the opening cysteine and the closing phenylalanine or tryptophan. A D gene is named only where the DNA matches it firmly. Size values are once, few and many counts, or a class for expanded clones, and some rows have none.

cdr3_length: 19
j_call: TRBJ2-7
clone_size: NA
v_call: TRBV19
d_call: TRBD2
cdr3_nt: TGTGCCAGTAGCTATATGGGACTAGCGGGAGGGCCCGTCCCCTACGAGCAGTACTTC
cdr3_aa: CASSYMGLAGGPVPYEQYF

cdr3_length: 17
j_call: TRBJ2-6
clone_size: NA
v_call: TRBV11-2
d_call: TRBD1
cdr3_nt: TGTGCCAGCAGCCCGGACAGGTTTTCAACTGGGGCCAACGTCCTGACTTTC
cdr3_aa: CASSPDRFSTGANVLTF

cdr3_length: 13
j_call: TRBJ1-5
clone_size: NA
v_call: TRBV6-1
d_call: TRBD1
cdr3_nt: TGTGCCAGCACTGGACAGGGTAGACAGCCCCAGCATTTT
cdr3_aa: CASTGQGRQPQHF

cdr3_length: 15
j_call: TRBJ2-1
clone_size: NA
v_call: TRBV5-1
d_call: NA
cdr3_nt: TGCGCCAGCAGACCCGCCGGGGTCTCCTACAATGAGCAGTTCTTC
cdr3_aa: CASRPAGVSYNEQFF

cdr3_length: 16
j_call: TRBJ2-3
clone_size: NA
v_call: TRBV18
d_call: TRBD1
cdr3_nt: TGTGCCAGCTCACCGTCAAACAGGGGGCGTGGAGATACGCAGTATTTT
cdr3_aa: CASSPSNRGRGDTQYF

cdr3_length: 14
j_call: TRBJ1-2
clone_size: NA
v_call: TRBV19
d_call: TRBD1
cdr3_nt: TGTGCCAGTAGTCAGACAGGGGTGAACTATGGCTACACCTTC
cdr3_aa: CASSQTGVNYGYTF

cdr3_length: 16
j_call: TRBJ2-5
clone_size: NA
v_call: TRBV7-9
d_call: NA
cdr3_nt: TGTGCCAGCAGCCCCCCGTCTGGGGGCGCAGGGGAGACCCAGTACTTC
cdr3_aa: CASSPPSGGAGETQYF

cdr3_length: 16
j_call: TRBJ2-7
clone_size: NA
v_call: TRBV5-6
d_call: TRBD2
cdr3_nt: TGTGCCAGCAGCTTGGCCGTAGCGGGCAGGTTCTACGAGCAGTACTTC
cdr3_aa: CASSLAVAGRFYEQYF

cdr3_length: 15
j_call: TRBJ2-7
clone_size: many
v_call: TRBV27
d_call: TRBD1
cdr3_nt: TGTGCCAGCAGAGAGACAGGGGGCGGTTCCTACGAGCAGTACTTC
cdr3_aa: CASRETGGGSYEQYF

cdr3_length: 11
j_call: TRBJ2-1
clone_size: once
v_call: TRBV20-1
d_call: NA
cdr3_nt: TGCAGTGCTAGACTCTACAATGAGCAGTTCTTC
cdr3_aa: CSARLYNEQFF

cdr3_length: 16
j_call: TRBJ2-4
clone_size: NA
v_call: TRBV4-1
d_call: TRBD1
cdr3_nt: TGCGCCAGCAGCCAAGACCTACAGGGGGCCAAAAACATTCAGTACTTC
cdr3_aa: CASSQDLQGAKNIQYF

cdr3_length: 14
j_call: TRBJ2-7
clone_size: NA
v_call: TRBV19
d_call: NA
cdr3_nt: TGTGCCAGTAGTAATCACGGGGAAGACTACGAGCAGTACTTC
cdr3_aa: CASSNHGEDYEQYF

cdr3_length: 15
j_call: TRBJ1-1
clone_size: NA
v_call: TRBV7-8
d_call: TRBD1
cdr3_nt: TGTGCCAGCAGCTCCGGGACAGATTTGAACACTGAAGCTTTCTTT
cdr3_aa: CASSSGTDLNTEAFF

cdr3_length: 10
j_call: TRBJ1-1
clone_size: NA
v_call: TRBV29-1
d_call: NA
cdr3_nt: TGCAGCGTTGCTATGACTGAAGCTTTCTTT
cdr3_aa: CSVAMTEAFF

cdr3_length: 14
j_call: TRBJ2-1
clone_size: once
v_call: TRBV6-4
d_call: TRBD2
cdr3_nt: TGTGCCAGCAGCACTAGCGGTTTGTACGATGAGCAGTTCTTC
cdr3_aa: CASSTSGLYDEQFF

cdr3_length: 18
j_call: TRBJ2-1
clone_size: NA
v_call: TRBV27
d_call: NA
cdr3_nt: TGTGCCAGCAGTTTCAAACAATACCGGGACACCACTCCTAATGAGCAGTTCTTC
cdr3_aa: CASSFKQYRDTTPNEQFF

cdr3_length: 14
j_call: TRBJ1-4
clone_size: NA
v_call: TRBV28
d_call: NA
cdr3_nt: TGTGCCAGCAGCGGGGTGGGGAAGGATGAAAAACTGTTTTTT
cdr3_aa: CASSGVGKDEKLFF

cdr3_length: 15
j_call: TRBJ2-7
clone_size: NA
v_call: TRBV9
d_call: TRBD2
cdr3_nt: TGTGCCAGCAGCGTAGGAAGCGGGACCTTCTACGAGCAGTACTTC
cdr3_aa: CASSVGSGTFYEQYF

cdr3_length: 14
j_call: TRBJ1-5
clone_size: NA
v_call: TRBV27
d_call: TRBD1
cdr3_nt: TGTGCCAGCAGGCTGGGACAGGGTATTGAGCCCCAGCATTTT
cdr3_aa: CASRLGQGIEPQHF

cdr3_length: 16
j_call: TRBJ2-7
clone_size: NA
v_call: TRBV7-8
d_call: TRBD1
cdr3_nt: TGTGCCAGCAGCTGGGGCGCCCGGGACAGTATCTACGAGCAGTACTTC
cdr3_aa: CASSWGARDSIYEQYF

cdr3_length: 14
j_call: TRBJ1-1
clone_size: NA
v_call: TRBV6-1
d_call: NA
cdr3_nt: TGTGCCAGCAGTCGACAGAGCTTGAACACTGAAGCTTTCTTT
cdr3_aa: CASSRQSLNTEAFF

cdr3_length: 16
j_call: TRBJ2-2
clone_size: NA
v_call: TRBV6-6
d_call: TRBD2
cdr3_nt: TGTGCCAGCAGTTACCGGGGGGGACGTGAGGCCGGGGAGCTGTTTTTT
cdr3_aa: CASSYRGGREAGELFF

cdr3_length: 19
j_call: TRBJ2-3
clone_size: NA
v_call: TRBV13
d_call: TRBD2
cdr3_nt: TGTGCCAGCAGCTCACGCACTAGCGCTCACGGTATCAGCACAGATACGCAGTATTTT
cdr3_aa: CASSSRTSAHGISTDTQYF

cdr3_length: 15
j_call: TRBJ2-7
clone_size: NA
v_call: TRBV4-1
d_call: NA
cdr3_nt: TGCGCCAGCAGCCAAGTTTCTGAGGGAGGATACGAGCAGTACTTC
cdr3_aa: CASSQVSEGGYEQYF

cdr3_length: 11
j_call: TRBJ2-5
clone_size: NA
v_call: TRBV27
d_call: NA
cdr3_nt: TGTGCCAGCAGTTCTTCAGAGACCCAGTACTTC
cdr3_aa: CASSSSETQYF

cdr3_length: 14
j_call: TRBJ2-7
clone_size: NA
v_call: TRBV6-1
d_call: NA
cdr3_nt: TGTGCCAGCAGTGACCCCCCCGCGTCCTACGAGCAGTACTTC
cdr3_aa: CASSDPPASYEQYF

cdr3_length: 12
j_call: TRBJ1-2
clone_size: NA
v_call: TRBV27
d_call: NA
cdr3_nt: TGTGCCAGCAGTTTATCGGGGCAGGCCTCCGTTTTC
cdr3_aa: CASSLSGQASVF

cdr3_length: 13
j_call: TRBJ1-1
clone_size: NA
v_call: TRBV18
d_call: TRBD1
cdr3_nt: TGTGCCAGCTCACCCCACAGGGGGGCTGAAGCTTTCTTT
cdr3_aa: CASSPHRGAEAFF

cdr3_length: 13
j_call: TRBJ1-2
clone_size: NA
v_call: TRBV27
d_call: TRBD1
cdr3_nt: TGTGCCAGCAGTTCAGACGACAGGGACGGCTACACCTTC
cdr3_aa: CASSSDDRDGYTF

cdr3_length: 15
j_call: TRBJ2-7
clone_size: NA
v_call: TRBV27
d_call: NA
cdr3_nt: TGTGCCAGCAGCCCGGTAGGGGATGTACGCTACGAGCAGTACTTC
cdr3_aa: CASSPVGDVRYEQYF

cdr3_length: 17
j_call: TRBJ1-4
clone_size: NA
v_call: TRBV4-2
d_call: NA
cdr3_nt: TGTGCCAGCAGCCAAGAGGTCCGGACAGCAACTAATGAAAAACTGTTTTTT
cdr3_aa: CASSQEVRTATNEKLFF

cdr3_length: 17
j_call: TRBJ2-2
clone_size: NA
v_call: TRBV4-1
d_call: NA
cdr3_nt: TGCGCCAGCAGCGCCCGGGGTTTTCGGGAGAACACCGGGGAGCTGTTTTTT
cdr3_aa: CASSARGFRENTGELFF

cdr3_length: 14
j_call: TRBJ1-2
clone_size: NA
v_call: TRBV28
d_call: NA
cdr3_nt: TGTGCCAGCAGTTTGACAAACCTTCTCTATGGCTACACCTTC
cdr3_aa: CASSLTNLLYGYTF